The rows below give T cell receptor beta chains drawn from one sample of a study of OX40 agonist ivuxolimab in advanced cancers. Sequenced by immunoSEQ multiplex PCR; TCRdb stores in-frame clones only, minus some. The data show 90,000 to 150,000 clones, with 85% to 90% seen just once and 0.55% held by the top ten. Here the sequenced sample was CD4+ or CD8+ T cells sorted from blood, taken in a trial of the OX40 agonist ivuxolimab. The receptors here all came from an adult with an advanced solid tumor such as melanoma, head and neck, liver or kidney cancer. Each CDR3 is given with its conserved first and last residue. The order of the fields is J gene, CDR3 length, V gene, clone size, D gene, CDR3 DNA, CDR3 protein. A D gene is named only where the DNA matches it firmly. Where a row states a size, it is once, few, many or the class of an expanded clone; other rows omit it.

J gene: TRBJ2-7
CDR3 length: 15
V gene: TRBV30
clone size: .
D gene: TRBD1
CDR3 DNA: TGTGCCTGGAGCGACCGCGTGACAGGGGTTTACGAGCAGTACTTC
CDR3 protein: CAWSDRVTGVYEQYF

J gene: TRBJ1-5
CDR3 length: 14
V gene: TRBV6-5
clone size: few
D gene: .
CDR3 DNA: TGTGCCAGCAGTAGCCCCTATAGCAATCAGCCCCAGCATTTT
CDR3 protein: CASSSPYSNQPQHF

J gene: TRBJ1-5
CDR3 length: 14
V gene: TRBV7-9
clone size: .
D gene: .
CDR3 DNA: TGTGCCAGCAGCTTATCAGGGACCAATCAGCCCCAGCATTTT
CDR3 protein: CASSLSGTNQPQHF

J gene: TRBJ2-3
CDR3 length: 14
V gene: TRBV19
clone size: .
D gene: TRBD2
CDR3 DNA: TGTGCCACCAGTGGCGGGGGGGCTGCAGATACGCAGTATTTT
CDR3 protein: CATSGGGAADTQYF

J gene: TRBJ2-1
CDR3 length: 11
V gene: TRBV7-9
clone size: .
D gene: .
CDR3 DNA: TGTGCCAGCAGCGAGACCAATGAGCAGTTCTTC
CDR3 protein: CASSETNEQFF

J gene: TRBJ1-6
CDR3 length: 14
V gene: TRBV7-9
clone size: once
D gene: TRBD1
CDR3 DNA: TGTGCCAGCAGCGGTGGGACAGGGAATTCACCCCTCCACTTT
CDR3 protein: CASSGGTGNSPLHF

J gene: TRBJ1-3
CDR3 length: 16
V gene: TRBV5-4
clone size: .
D gene: .
CDR3 DNA: TGTGCCAGCAGCTTGGGACACCAGGCCTCTGGAAACACCATATATTTT
CDR3 protein: CASSLGHQASGNTIYF

J gene: TRBJ2-7
CDR3 length: 12
V gene: TRBV6-6
clone size: .
D gene: .
CDR3 DNA: TGTGCCAGCAGCAGGCCTAACAACGAGCAGTACTTC
CDR3 protein: CASSRPNNEQYF

J gene: TRBJ2-7
CDR3 length: 13
V gene: TRBV2
clone size: .
D gene: .
CDR3 DNA: TGTGCCAGCCGTCAGACAGAGAATTACGAGCAGTACTTC
CDR3 protein: CASRQTENYEQYF

J gene: TRBJ2-7
CDR3 length: 13
V gene: TRBV6-5
clone size: .
D gene: .
CDR3 DNA: TGTGCCAGCAGTTTACAGGGACCGCTCGAGCAGTACTTC
CDR3 protein: CASSLQGPLEQYF

J gene: TRBJ1-4
CDR3 length: 15
V gene: TRBV6-5
clone size: .
D gene: .
CDR3 DNA: TGTGCCAGCAGTTACTCGGGAGCCTATAATGAAAAACTGTTTTTT
CDR3 protein: CASSYSGAYNEKLFF

J gene: TRBJ1-1
CDR3 length: 13
V gene: TRBV5-1
clone size: .
D gene: .
CDR3 DNA: TGCGCCAGCAGCTCTGGACAGACAGGTGAAGCTTTCTTT
CDR3 protein: CASSSGQTGEAFF

J gene: TRBJ2-2
CDR3 length: 12
V gene: TRBV4-3
clone size: .
D gene: .
CDR3 DNA: TGCGCCAGCAGCCTTCGAGCCGGGGAGCTGTTTTTT
CDR3 protein: CASSLRAGELFF

J gene: TRBJ1-1
CDR3 length: 13
V gene: TRBV6-5
clone size: .
D gene: .
CDR3 DNA: TGTGCCAGCAGTGAATCCGGACAGACTGAAGCTTTCTTT
CDR3 protein: CASSESGQTEAFF

J gene: TRBJ1-2
CDR3 length: 13
V gene: TRBV30
clone size: .
D gene: .
CDR3 DNA: TGTGCCTGCTGGACTTGGACCAGCTATGGCTACACCTTC
CDR3 protein: CACWTWTSYGYTF

J gene: TRBJ1-2
CDR3 length: 12
V gene: TRBV2
clone size: .
D gene: .
CDR3 DNA: TGTGCCAGCAGTGCAGAGGGGAATGGCTACACCTTC
CDR3 protein: CASSAEGNGYTF

J gene: TRBJ1-5
CDR3 length: 13
V gene: TRBV30
clone size: .
D gene: .
CDR3 DNA: TGTGCCTGGAGTGTAACAGACCATCAGCCCCAGCATTTT
CDR3 protein: CAWSVTDHQPQHF

J gene: TRBJ1-2
CDR3 length: 17
V gene: TRBV28
clone size: .
D gene: .
CDR3 DNA: TGTGCCAGCAGTTCCTCCTTAACCAGGGCTTCGAACTATGGCTACACCTTC
CDR3 protein: CASSSSLTRASNYGYTF

J gene: TRBJ1-1
CDR3 length: 14
V gene: TRBV5-6
clone size: .
D gene: .
CDR3 DNA: TGTGCCAGCAGGGAATCAGGGAGAACGACTGAAGCTTTCTTT
CDR3 protein: CASRESGRTTEAFF

J gene: TRBJ2-5
CDR3 length: 17
V gene: TRBV5-6
clone size: .
D gene: .
CDR3 DNA: TGTGCCAGCAGCTTGGAACAGCCATTGCGTCTCCAAGAGACCCAGTACTTC
CDR3 protein: CASSLEQPLRLQETQYF

J gene: TRBJ1-2
CDR3 length: 14
V gene: TRBV5-3
clone size: .
D gene: .
CDR3 DNA: TGTGCCAGTCCTCTTGGCCCGTGGGACTATGGCTACACCTTC
CDR3 protein: CASPLGPWDYGYTF

J gene: TRBJ2-7
CDR3 length: 15
V gene: TRBV27
clone size: .
D gene: .
CDR3 DNA: TGTGCCAGCACCAGACACGCAGGGCTTTTCTACGAGCAGTACTTC
CDR3 protein: CASTRHAGLFYEQYF

J gene: TRBJ1-1
CDR3 length: 12
V gene: TRBV9
clone size: .
D gene: .
CDR3 DNA: .
CDR3 protein: CASSVGTGSVFF

J gene: TRBJ2-1
CDR3 length: 12
V gene: TRBV28
clone size: .
D gene: .
CDR3 DNA: TGTGCCAGCAATCGTCTGTTCGGGGAGCAGTTCTTC
CDR3 protein: CASNRLFGEQFF

J gene: TRBJ2-3
CDR3 length: 14
V gene: TRBV11-1
clone size: .
D gene: .
CDR3 DNA: TGTGCCAGCAGCTTAGCGCAGGGTTCAGATACGCAGTATTTT
CDR3 protein: CASSLAQGSDTQYF

J gene: TRBJ1-2
CDR3 length: 13
V gene: TRBV7-2
clone size: .
D gene: .
CDR3 DNA: TGTGCCAGCAGCTTCGGGAGCTTACGAGGCTACACCTTC
CDR3 protein: CASSFGSLRGYTF

J gene: TRBJ2-3
CDR3 length: 15
V gene: TRBV30
clone size: .
D gene: TRBD1
CDR3 DNA: TGTGCCTGGAGTGGGGGCAGGGGGAACTCGGATACGCAGTATTTT
CDR3 protein: CAWSGGRGNSDTQYF

J gene: TRBJ2-7
CDR3 length: 14
V gene: TRBV2
clone size: .
D gene: .
CDR3 DNA: TGTGCCAGCAATTCACAGGGCCAGCACTACGAGCAGTACTTC
CDR3 protein: CASNSQGQHYEQYF

J gene: TRBJ2-7
CDR3 length: 13
V gene: TRBV4-3
clone size: .
D gene: .
CDR3 DNA: TGCGCCAGCAGCCAAGAAAAGGGTTACGAGCAGTACTTC
CDR3 protein: CASSQEKGYEQYF

J gene: TRBJ2-5
CDR3 length: 17
V gene: TRBV28
clone size: .
D gene: TRBD2
CDR3 DNA: TGTGCCAGCAGCTCCAGCGCTAGCGGGGGGGCCAAAGAGACCCAGTACTTC
CDR3 protein: CASSSSASGGAKETQYF

J gene: TRBJ1-2
CDR3 length: 15
V gene: TRBV28
clone size: .
D gene: .
CDR3 DNA: TGTGCCAGCATCTCCGGGGACACCCGAAACTATGGCTACACCTTC
CDR3 protein: CASISGDTRNYGYTF

J gene: TRBJ1-6
CDR3 length: 15
V gene: TRBV7-3
clone size: once
D gene: .
CDR3 DNA: TGTGCCAGCAGCTTAACAGGGCTGGGGAATTCACCCCTCCACTTT
CDR3 protein: CASSLTGLGNSPLHF

J gene: TRBJ1-2
CDR3 length: 12
V gene: TRBV5-4
clone size: .
D gene: .
CDR3 DNA: TGTGCCAGCAGCTTGAGTCAGTATGGCTACACCTTC
CDR3 protein: CASSLSQYGYTF

J gene: TRBJ2-4
CDR3 length: 16
V gene: TRBV7-9
clone size: .
D gene: TRBD1
CDR3 DNA: TGTGCCAGCAGCTTTGGACAGGGGTTGGGCAAAAACATTCAGTACTTC
CDR3 protein: CASSFGQGLGKNIQYF

J gene: TRBJ2-7
CDR3 length: 15
V gene: TRBV7-9
clone size: .
D gene: TRBD2
CDR3 DNA: TGTGCCAGCAGCCGGGGGGGGGACCCCACCTACGAGCAGTACTTC
CDR3 protein: CASSRGGDPTYEQYF

J gene: TRBJ1-6
CDR3 length: 15
V gene: TRBV30
clone size: once
D gene: .
CDR3 DNA: TGTGCCTGGAATGATAGGAATCCTTGGTATTCACCCCTCCACTTT
CDR3 protein: CAWNDRNPWYSPLHF

J gene: TRBJ2-2
CDR3 length: 16
V gene: TRBV7-2
clone size: .
D gene: TRBD1
CDR3 DNA: TGTGCCAGCAGCCGCTACGACAGGGGGTGGACCGGGGAGCTGTTTTTT
CDR3 protein: CASSRYDRGWTGELFF

J gene: TRBJ2-5
CDR3 length: 11
V gene: TRBV19
clone size: .
D gene: .
CDR3 DNA: TGTGCCAGTAGTATACGAGAGACCCAGTACTTC
CDR3 protein: CASSIRETQYF

J gene: TRBJ1-2
CDR3 length: 13
V gene: TRBV28
clone size: .
D gene: .
CDR3 DNA: TGTGCCAGCAGTTTAAACGGGAACTATGGCTACACCTTC
CDR3 protein: CASSLNGNYGYTF